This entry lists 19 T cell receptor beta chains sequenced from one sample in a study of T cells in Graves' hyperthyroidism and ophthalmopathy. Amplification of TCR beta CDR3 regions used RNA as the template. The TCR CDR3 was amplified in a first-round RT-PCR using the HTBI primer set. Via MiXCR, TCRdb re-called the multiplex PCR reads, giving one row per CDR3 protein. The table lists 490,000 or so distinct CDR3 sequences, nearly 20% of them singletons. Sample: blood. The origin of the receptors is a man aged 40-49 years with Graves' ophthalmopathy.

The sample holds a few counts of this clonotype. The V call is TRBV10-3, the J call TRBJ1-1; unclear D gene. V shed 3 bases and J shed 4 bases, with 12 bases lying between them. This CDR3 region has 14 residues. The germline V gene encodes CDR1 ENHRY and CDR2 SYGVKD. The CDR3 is CAISDRGWGTEAFF. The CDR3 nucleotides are TGTGCCATCAGTGATCGGGGTTGGGGCACTGAAGCTTTCTTT.

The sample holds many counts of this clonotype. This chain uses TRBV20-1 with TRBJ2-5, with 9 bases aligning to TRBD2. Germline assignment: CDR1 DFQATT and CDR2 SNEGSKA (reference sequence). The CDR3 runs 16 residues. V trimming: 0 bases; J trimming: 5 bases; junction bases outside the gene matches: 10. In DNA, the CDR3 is TGCAGTGCTAGAGATCAGCAAGGGACTAGCATCGAGACCCAGTACTTC. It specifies CSARDQQGTSIETQYF.

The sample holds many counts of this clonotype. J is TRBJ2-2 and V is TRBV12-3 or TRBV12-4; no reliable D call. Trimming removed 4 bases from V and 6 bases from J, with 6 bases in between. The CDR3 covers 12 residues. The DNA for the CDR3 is TGTGCCAGCAGTTCGTCCCCCGGGGAGCTGTTTTTT. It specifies CASSSSPGELFF.

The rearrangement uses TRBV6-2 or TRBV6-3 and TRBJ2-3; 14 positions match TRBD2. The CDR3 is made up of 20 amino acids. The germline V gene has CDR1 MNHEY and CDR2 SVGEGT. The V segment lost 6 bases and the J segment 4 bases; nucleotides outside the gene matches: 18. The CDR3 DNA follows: TGTGCCAGCAGCCGATCTCGGACTAGCGGGAGGTCTTTCTCCCCAGATACGCAGTATTTT. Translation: CASSRSRTSGRSFSPDTQYF.

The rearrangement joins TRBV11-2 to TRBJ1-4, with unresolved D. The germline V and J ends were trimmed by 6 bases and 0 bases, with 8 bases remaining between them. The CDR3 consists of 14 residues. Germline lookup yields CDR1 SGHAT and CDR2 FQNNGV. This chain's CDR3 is CASRVIATNEKLFF. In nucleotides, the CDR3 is TGTGCCAGCAGAGTTATTGCAACTAATGAAAAACTGTTTTTT.

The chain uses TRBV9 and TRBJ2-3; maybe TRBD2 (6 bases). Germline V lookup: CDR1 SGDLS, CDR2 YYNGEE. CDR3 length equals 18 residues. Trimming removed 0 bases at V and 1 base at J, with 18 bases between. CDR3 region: CASSVVASPGEGTDTQYF. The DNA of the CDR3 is TGTGCCAGCAGCGTAGTGGCTAGCCCGGGGGAGGGCACAGATACGCAGTATTTT.

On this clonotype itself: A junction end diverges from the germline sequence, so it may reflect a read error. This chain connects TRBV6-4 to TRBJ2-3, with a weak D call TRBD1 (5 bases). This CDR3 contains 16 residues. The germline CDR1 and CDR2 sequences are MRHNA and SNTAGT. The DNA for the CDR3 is TGTGCCAGCATTTTCGGAAGGGGAACCAGCACAAATACGCAGTATTTT. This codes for CASIFGRGTSTNTQYF.

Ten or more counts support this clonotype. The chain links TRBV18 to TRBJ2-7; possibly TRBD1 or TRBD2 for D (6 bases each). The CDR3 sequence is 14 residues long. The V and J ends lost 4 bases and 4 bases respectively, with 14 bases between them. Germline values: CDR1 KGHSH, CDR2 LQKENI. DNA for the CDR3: TGTGCCAGCTCACAAGGGGGGAATGGATACGAGCAGTACTTC. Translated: CASSQGGNGYEQYF.

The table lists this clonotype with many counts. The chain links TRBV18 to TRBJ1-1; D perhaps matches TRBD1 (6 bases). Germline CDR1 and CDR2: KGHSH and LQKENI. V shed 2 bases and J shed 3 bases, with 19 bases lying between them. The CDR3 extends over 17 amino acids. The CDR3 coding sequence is TGTGCCAGCTCACCAGTGGTCGTCGGGGGCGCTGACACTGAAGCTTTCTTT. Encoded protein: CASSPVVVGGADTEAFF.

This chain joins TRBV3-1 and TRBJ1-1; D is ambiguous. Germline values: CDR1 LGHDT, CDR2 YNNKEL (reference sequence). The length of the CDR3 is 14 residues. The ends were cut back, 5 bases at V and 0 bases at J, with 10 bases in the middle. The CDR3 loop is CASSLTDMNTEAFF. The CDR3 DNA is TGTGCCAGCAGCTTAACAGACATGAACACTGAAGCTTTCTTT.

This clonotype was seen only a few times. Written as DNA, the CDR3 is TGTGCCAGCAGCTCAGGGTTGGGGAATGAAAAACTGTTTTTT. It translates to CASSSGLGNEKLFF. The chain uses TRBV5-4 and TRBJ1-4; D is perhaps TRBD1 (5 bases). Trimming left V 3 bases short and J 5 bases short, with 11 bases between. The CDR3 extends over 14 amino acids. Germline CDR1 SGHNT, CDR2 YYREEE (reference sequence). The full variable domain, completed using reference TRBV5-4 and TRBJ1-4, is ETGVTQSPTHLIKTRGQQVTLRCSSQSGHNTVSWYQQALGQGPQFIFQYYREEENGRGNFPPRFSGLQFPNYSSELNVNALELDDSALYLCASSSGLGNEKLFFGSGTQLSVL.

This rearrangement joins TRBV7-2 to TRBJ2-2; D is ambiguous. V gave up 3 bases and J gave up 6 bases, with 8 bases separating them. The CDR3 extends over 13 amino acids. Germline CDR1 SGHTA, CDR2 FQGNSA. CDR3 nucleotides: TGTGCCAGCAGCTTTTGGGTTTCCGGGGAGCTGTTTTTT. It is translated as CASSFWVSGELFF. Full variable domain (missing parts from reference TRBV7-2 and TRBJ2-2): GAGVSQSPSNKVTEKGKDVELRCDPISGHTALYWYRQSLGQGLEFLIYFQGNSAPDKSGLPSDRFSAERTGGSVSTLTIQRTQQEDSAVYLCASSFWVSGELFFGEGSRLTVL.

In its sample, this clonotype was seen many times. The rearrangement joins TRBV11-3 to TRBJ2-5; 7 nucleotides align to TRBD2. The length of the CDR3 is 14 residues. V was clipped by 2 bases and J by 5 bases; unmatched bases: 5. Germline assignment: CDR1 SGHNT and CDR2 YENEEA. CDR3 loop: CASSLRLAFETQYF. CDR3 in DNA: TGTGCCAGCAGCTTAAGACTAGCCTTTGAGACCCAGTACTTC.

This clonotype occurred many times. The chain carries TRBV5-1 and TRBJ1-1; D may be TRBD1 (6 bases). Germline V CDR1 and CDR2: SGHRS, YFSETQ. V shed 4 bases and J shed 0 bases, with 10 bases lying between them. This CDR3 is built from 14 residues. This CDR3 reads CASSLDSLNTEAFF. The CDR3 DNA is TGCGCCAGCAGCCTGGACAGCCTGAACACTGAAGCTTTCTTT. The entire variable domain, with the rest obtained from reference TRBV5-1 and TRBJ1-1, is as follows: KAGVTQTPRYLIKTRGQQVTLSCSPISGHRSVSWYQQTPGQGLQFLFEYFSETQRNKGNFPGRFSGRQFSNSRSEMNVSTLELGDSALYLCASSLDSLNTEAFFGQGTRLTVV.

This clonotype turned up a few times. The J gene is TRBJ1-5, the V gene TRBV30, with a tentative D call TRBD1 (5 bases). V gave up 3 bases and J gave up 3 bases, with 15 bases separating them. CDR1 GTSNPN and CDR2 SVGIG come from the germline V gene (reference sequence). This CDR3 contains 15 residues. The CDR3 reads CAWSPLKGVNQPQHF. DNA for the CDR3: TGTGCCTGGAGCCCCCTAAAAGGGGTCAATCAGCCCCAGCATTTT.

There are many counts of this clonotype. Here the CDR3 DNA reads TGTGCCAGCAGTGATCTCCGGAGGACGGGCACCGGGGAGCTGTTTTTT. As protein: CASSDLRRTGTGELFF. V usage is TRBV2 and J usage is TRBJ2-2; tentatively, D is TRBD2 (5 bases). V shed 3 bases and J shed 4 bases, with 15 bases lying between them. Germline loops: CDR1 SNHLY, CDR2 FYNNEI. The CDR3 runs to 16 residues.

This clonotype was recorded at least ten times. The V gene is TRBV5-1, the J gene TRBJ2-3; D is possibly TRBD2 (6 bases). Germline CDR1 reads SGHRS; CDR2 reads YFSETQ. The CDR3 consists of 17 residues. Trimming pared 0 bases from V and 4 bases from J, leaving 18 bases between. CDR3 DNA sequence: TGCGCCAGCAGCTTGGAAGCGGGCGGGGTTGGTTCAGATACGCAGTATTTT. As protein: CASSLEAGGVGSDTQYF.

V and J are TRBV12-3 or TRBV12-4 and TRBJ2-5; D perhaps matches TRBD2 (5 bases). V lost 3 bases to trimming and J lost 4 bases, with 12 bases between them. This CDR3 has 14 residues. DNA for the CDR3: TGTGCCAGCAGTTTTCCAGGAGGAGGAGAGACCCAGTACTTC. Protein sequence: CASSFPGGGETQYF.

CDR3 sequence (DNA): TGTGCCACCAGCACGGGGACCGCAACAGGTCAGCCCCAGCATTTT. Translating it yields CATSTGTATGQPQHF. This chain uses TRBV15 with TRBJ1-5; a possible D gene is TRBD1 (5 bases). V was cut by 4 bases and J by 6 bases, with 16 bases left in between. CDR3 length: 15 amino acids. Germline V gives CDR1 LNHNV, CDR2 YYDKDF (reference sequence). The whole variable domain, remainder taken from reference TRBV15 and TRBJ1-5, is DAMVIQNPRYQVTQFGKPVTLSCSQTLNHNVMYWYQQKSSQAPKLLFHYYDKDFNNEADTPDNFQSRRPNTSFCFLDIRSPGLGDTAMYLCATSTGTATGQPQHFGDGTRLSIL.